These 10 T cell receptor beta chains were all obtained from the same sample, sequenced in a study of blood T cell repertoires in COVID-19. TCRdb keeps only in-frame clones here, not all; method: immunoSEQ multiplex PCR. The sample carries roughly 60,000 clones, roughly two thirds recorded once. Sequencing was performed on peripheral blood. All receptors derive from a woman aged 70-85 years with COVID-19, enrolled during active disease.

This clone has a count of ten or more. CDR3 DNA: TGTGCCAGCAGCCCGGACAAAAACTATGGCTACACCTTC. Translated: CASSPDKNYGYTF. V usage is TRBV7-8 and J usage is TRBJ1-2; possible D gene TRBD1, 5 bases. The germline V and J ends were trimmed by 5 bases and 2 bases, with 9 bases remaining between them. The germline V gene encodes CDR1 SGHVS and CDR2 FQNEAQ. The CDR3 consists of 13 residues.

This chain links TRBV7-2 with TRBJ1-2; D possibly corresponds to TRBD1 (6 bases). The germline gives CDR1 SGHTA, CDR2 FQGNSA. This CDR3 is 13 amino acids long. Trimming removed 5 bases at V and 4 bases at J, with 11 bases between. In nucleotides, the CDR3 is TGTGCCAGCAGCAGTACAGGGTTCTATGGCTACACCTTC. Amino acid sequence: CASSSTGFYGYTF.

This clone was observed a few times. CDR3 bases: TGTGCCAGCAGTCCCCTTGGACTAGCGGGAAGGGATGAGCAGTTCTTC. Amino acid sequence: CASSPLGLAGRDEQFF. The J gene is TRBJ2-1, the V gene TRBV2; 12 nucleotides match TRBD2. The ends lost 5 bases at V and 8 bases at J; junction bases unmatched: 10. The CDR3 spans 16 residues. Germline lookup yields CDR1 SNHLY and CDR2 FYNNEI.

About this clone itself: The same CDR3 also results from other DNA sequences found in this sample. This rearrangement joins TRBV7-3 to TRBJ1-3; D possibly corresponds to TRBD1 (5 bases). V was cut by 4 bases and J by 3 bases, with 13 bases left in between. The CDR3 extends over 15 amino acids. Germline CDR1 and CDR2: SGHTA and FQGTGA. The CDR3 loop is CASSSAGGIGNTIYF. In DNA, the CDR3 is TGTGCCAGCAGCTCGGCCGGGGGTATTGGAAACACCATATATTTT.

The chain joins TRBV6-2 or TRBV6-3 to TRBJ2-1, with 11 bases that match TRBD2. The J segment lost 5 bases and the V segment lost 2 bases, leaving 5 bases of the junction unmatched. The V gene's germline CDR1 is MNHEY and CDR2 SVGEGT. The CDR3 extends over 16 amino acids. Here the CDR3 DNA reads TGTGCCAGCAGTTACGTTAGCGGGAGGGCGGACAATGAGCAGTTCTTC. Residues: CASSYVSGRADNEQFF.

V is TRBV19 and J is TRBJ1-2; TRBD1 might be the D (5 bases). Trimming shortened V by 3 bases and J by 6 bases, and 11 bases separated the two germline ends. Germline V gives CDR1 LNHDA, CDR2 SQIVND (reference sequence). The CDR3 sequence is 13 residues long. The CDR3 reads CASSIGGRDGYTF. The CDR3 DNA sequence: TGTGCCAGTAGTATCGGGGGGAGAGATGGCTACACCTTC.

This clone was seen a handful of times. The CDR3 protein is CASTRFLSSYEQYF. Here the CDR3 DNA reads TGTGCCAGCACCCGCTTTCTCAGCTCCTACGAGCAGTACTTC. V is TRBV2 and J is TRBJ2-7; D is uncertain. The CDR3 has 14 amino acids. The V gene's germline CDR1 is SNHLY and CDR2 FYNNEI. Trimming took off 7 bases at V and 0 bases at J, with 13 bases between the two ends.

This clone is labeled as medium-sized. The genes are TRBV7-8 and TRBJ2-1; 7 nucleotides align to TRBD2. Trimming at V came to 8 bases and at J to 9 bases, leaving 10 bases not matched to a gene. This CDR3 is built from 13 residues. CDR1 SGHVS and CDR2 FQNEAQ come from the germline V gene. The CDR3 loop reads CASAVGEGLEQFF. DNA of the CDR3: TGTGCCAGCGCAGTAGGGGAGGGCCTTGAGCAGTTCTTC.

The V and J genes are TRBV5-5 and TRBJ1-1; D is unresolved. The germline gives CDR1 SGHKS, CDR2 YYEKEE (reference sequence). Trimming stripped 4 bases from V and 3 bases from J, with 10 bases between. The CDR3 spans 13 residues. CDR3 region: CASSLTKDTEAFF. Written as DNA, the CDR3 is TGTGCCAGCAGCCTGACAAAGGACACTGAAGCTTTCTTT.

This clone was recorded only once. V and J are TRBV10-3 and TRBJ2-3; no firm D call. The germline V gene encodes CDR1 ENHRY and CDR2 SYGVKD. Trimming took 6 bases from V and 1 from J, leaving 11 bases between them. The CDR3 runs 14 residues. CDR3 coding DNA: TGTGCCATCAGATACTCCACAGGCACAGATACGCAGTATTTT. This codes for CAIRYSTGTDTQYF.